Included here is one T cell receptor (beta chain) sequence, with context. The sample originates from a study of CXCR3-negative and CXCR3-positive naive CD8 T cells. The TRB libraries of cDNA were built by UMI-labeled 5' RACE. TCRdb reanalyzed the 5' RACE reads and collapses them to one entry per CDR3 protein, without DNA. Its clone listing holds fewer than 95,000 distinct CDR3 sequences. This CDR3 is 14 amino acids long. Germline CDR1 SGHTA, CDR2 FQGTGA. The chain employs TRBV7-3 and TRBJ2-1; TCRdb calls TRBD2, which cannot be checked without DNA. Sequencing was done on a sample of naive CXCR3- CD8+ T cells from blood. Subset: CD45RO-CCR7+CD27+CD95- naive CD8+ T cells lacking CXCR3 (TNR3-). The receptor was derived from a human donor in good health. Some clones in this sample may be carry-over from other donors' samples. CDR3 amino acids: CASSPSGGFREQFF.